Below, 6 T cell receptor beta chains from the same sample are listed, as sequenced in a study of T-cell reconstitution after alpha-beta-depleted transplantation in children. Unique molecular identifiers tagged the TCRbeta library. MiXCR, run by TCRdb on the PCR reads, gives a single entry per CDR3 protein. This table has hundreds of thousands of distinct CDR3 sequences, roughly a tenth appearing once. The sequencing here drew on PBMCs, taken before TCRalphabeta/CD19-depleted stem cell transplant. These receptors all stem from a child younger than two with acute myeloid leukemia, due to receive a stem cell transplant.

In the case of this clonotype: Being one base from a much bigger clone, this may be a read error. The V call is TRBV11-2, the J call TRBJ2-7; possibly TRBD1 for D (7 bases). The V gene's germline CDR1 is SGHAT and CDR2 FQNNGV. With 8 bases removed from V and 6 bases from J, the gap between germline ends came to 26 bases. The CDR3 spans 16 residues. The CDR3 region is CASSIWQGEVGAEQYF. The CDR3 DNA is TGTGCCAGCTCCATTTGGCAGGGGGAGGTGGGGGCCGAGCAGTACTTC.

Many counts were recorded for this clonotype. The J gene is TRBJ1-5, the V gene TRBV15, with a weak D call TRBD1 (5 bases). V lost 0 bases to trimming and J lost 7 bases, with 10 bases between them. CDR1 is LNHNV and CDR2 is YYDKDF in the germline V gene (reference sequence). The CDR3 extends over 14 amino acids. The CDR3 loop reads CATSREQEGQPQHF. CDR3 nucleotide sequence: TGTGCCACCAGCAGAGAACAGGAGGGGCAGCCCCAGCATTTT.

This clonotype was recorded many times. This chain joins TRBV20-1 and TRBJ2-1, with TRBD2 identical over 16 bases. CDR3 length: 19 amino acids. The germline gives CDR1 DFQATT, CDR2 SNEGSKA (reference sequence). The trim removed 5 bases at V and 3 bases at J, leaving 13 bases unmatched. The CDR3 DNA is TGCAGTGCTTTTTCATCTGGGACTAGCGGGAGGGCCAACTACAATGAGCAGTTCTTC. It encodes CSAFSSGTSGRANYNEQFF.

On this clonotype itself: With a much larger clone just one base away, this may be a read error. The conserved closing phenylalanine or tryptophan is absent in this CDR3, likely reflecting a read error. The V and J genes are TRBV12-5 and TRBJ1-1; D remains unclear. The CDR3 consists of 10 residues. V was cut by 7 bases and J by 7 bases, with 7 bases left in between. CDR1 and CDR2 (germline): LGHNT, FRNRAP. DNA for the CDR3: TGTGCTAGTGCCCGGCTTGAAGCTTTCCTT. Translation: CASARLEAFL.

This sequence joins TRBV6-5 and TRBJ1-1, with D unresolved. The CDR3 sequence is 12 residues long. V gave up 8 bases and J gave up 3 bases, with 10 bases separating them. Germline CDR1 is MNHEY and CDR2 is SVGAGI. The CDR3 DNA is TGTGCCAGCGGCGCGTCAGACACTGAAGCTTTCTTT. Translation gives CASGASDTEAFF.

This sequence joins TRBV6-1 and TRBJ2-7; D tentatively reads TRBD1 or TRBD2 (5 bases each). This CDR3 is built from 16 residues. Trimming took 3 bases from V and 2 from J, leaving 17 bases between them. Germline V lookup: CDR1 MNHNS, CDR2 SASEGT. The DNA of the CDR3 is TGTGCCAGCAGTGAGAGACCTAGGGACCGGCCCTACGAGCAGTACTTC. Translation: CASSERPRDRPYEQYF.